The source of this T cell receptor (beta chain) is a study of spatial heterogeneity in lung cancer. Via MiXCR, TCRdb re-called the 5' RACE reads, giving one row per CDR3 protein. The repertoire includes about 27,000 distinct CDR3 sequences, roughly 7% of them detected once, and roughly an eighth sits in the top ten. Time point meaning: sample taken at primary tumor resection. Extraction of whole RNA from tumor, nontumor lung or frozen PBMC preceded unsorted sequencing. Germline V CDR1 and CDR2: WSHSY, SAAADI. The CDR3 loop spans 16 amino acids. Trimming removed 3 bases from V and 1 base from J, with 15 bases in between.

This chain connects TRBV10-2 to TRBJ1-1, with D unresolved. Sample: PBMCs, taken at surgery. The receptor was isolated from a male donor with early-stage non-small cell lung cancer. The CDR3 loop reads CASSEISVLGNTEAFF. CDR3 nucleotides: TGCGCCAGCAGTGAAATTTCAGTTTTGGGGAACACTGAAGCTTTCTTT.